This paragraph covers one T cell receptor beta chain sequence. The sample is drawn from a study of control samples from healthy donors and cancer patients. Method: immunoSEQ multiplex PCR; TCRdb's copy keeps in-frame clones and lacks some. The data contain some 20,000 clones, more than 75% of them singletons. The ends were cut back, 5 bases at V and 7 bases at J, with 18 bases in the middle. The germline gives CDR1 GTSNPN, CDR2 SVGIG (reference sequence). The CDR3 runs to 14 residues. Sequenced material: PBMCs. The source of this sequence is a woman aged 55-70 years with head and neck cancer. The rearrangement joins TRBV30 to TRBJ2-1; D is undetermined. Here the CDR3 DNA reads TGTGCCTGGGAGGACCCCGATTACGGGAATGAGCAGTTCTTC. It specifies CAWEDPDYGNEQFF.